This T cell receptor (beta chain) was captured in a study of blood T cell repertoires in COVID-19. CDR3 length: 18 amino acids. Losses at the gene ends were 3 bases for V and 4 bases for J; bases not matched to a gene: 9. In germline, CDR1 is MGHRA, CDR2 YSYEKL. Using immunoSEQ multiplex PCR, the repertoire was profiled, and TCRdb retains in-frame clones only, with some absent. The top ten clones hold just under 6.5% of a sample with 200,000 to 300,000 clones, about 82% of them seen once. The sequence came from a woman aged 55 to 70 with active or convalescent COVID-19. The V and J genes are TRBV4-1 and TRBJ2-2; 12 bases match TRBD1. The sequencing input was peripheral blood. The CDR3 sequence: CASSQTGTGGMVTGELFF. The DNA for the CDR3 is TGCGCCAGCAGCCAGACAGGGACAGGGGGCATGGTCACCGGGGAGCTGTTTTTT.